Listed here are 25 T cell receptor beta chains from one sample, sequenced in a study of memory CD4+ T cells and cytomegalovirus serostatus. Single viable CD3+CD4+CD8-CD45RO+ cells were sorted as the memory CD4+ T cells. Repertoires were generated with immunoSEQ multiplex PCR, while TCRdb's copy carries only in-frame clones and drops some. The sample has approximately 60,000 clones; over 65% are singletons. Material for sequencing was memory CD4+ T cells from blood. These receptors all stem from an adult in good health and CMV-seropositive.

This sequence joins TRBV7-9 and TRBJ1-1, with D uncertain. Trimming left V 1 base short and J 7 bases short, with 22 bases between. The length of the CDR3 is 17 residues. CDR1 and CDR2 from the germline V gene are SEHNR and FQNEAQ (reference sequence). The CDR3 region is CASSLGSRAQPGDEAFF. The DNA of the CDR3 is TGTGCCAGCAGCTTAGGTTCCCGAGCGCAGCCCGGTGATGAAGCTTTCTTT.

This clone was counted between two and nine times. The chain recombines TRBV18 with TRBJ1-1; the D is unclear. CDR1 KGHSH and CDR2 LQKENI come from the germline V gene. There are 14 residues in the CDR3. V lost 3 bases and J 1 base, leaving 9 bases between the germline ends. CDR3 nucleotide sequence: TGTGCCAGCTCACCCACAGCTACGAACACTGAAGCTTTCTTT. Amino acid sequence: CASSPTATNTEAFF.

V usage is TRBV2 and J usage is TRBJ2-3; D unclear. V gave up 3 bases and J gave up 0 bases, with 4 bases separating them. Germline V gives CDR1 SNHLY, CDR2 FYNNEI. The CDR3 covers 13 residues. The CDR3 DNA is TGTGCCAGCAGTGATCGGAGCACAGATACGCAGTATTTT. Translating gives CASSDRSTDTQYF.

This clone was seen just once. Distinct nucleotide sequences in the sample also encode this CDR3. The chain employs TRBV5-6 and TRBJ2-7; unclear D gene. Trimming took off 4 bases at V and 2 bases at J, with 10 bases between the two ends. The CDR3 length is 13 residues. Germline CDR1 and CDR2: SGHDT and YYEEEE. The CDR3 here is CASSPSRAYEQYV. Written as DNA, the CDR3 is TGTGCCAGCAGCCCTTCTAGGGCCTACGAGCAGTACGTC.

This clone was detected many times. The rearrangement uses TRBV10-3 and TRBJ1-1; D might be TRBD1 (5 bases). Germline V lookup: CDR1 ENHRY, CDR2 SYGVKD. The CDR3 is 12 residues long. V dropped 5 bases and J dropped 10 bases, with 14 bases sitting between them. CDR3 region: CAISLEGRVAFF. CDR3 in DNA: TGTGCCATCAGTCTGGAGGGGAGGGTAGCTTTCTTT.

The rearrangement uses TRBV30 and TRBJ1-4; D remains unclear. The CDR3 sequence is 11 residues long. Germline V gene sequence: CDR1 GTSNPN, CDR2 SVGIG (reference sequence). V lost 2 bases and J lost 4, with 2 bases in between. CDR3 region: CAWSHNEKLFF. CDR3 DNA sequence: TGTGCCTGGAGTCATAATGAAAAACTGTTTTTT.

This rearrangement joins TRBV5-1 to TRBJ2-5; D perhaps matches TRBD2 (6 bases). V was pared by 3 bases and J by 7 bases, with 22 bases between. This CDR3 is built from 16 residues. CDR1 and CDR2 from the germline V gene are SGHRS and YFSETQ. In DNA, the CDR3 is TGCGCCAGCAGCTCTACGGGATCTAGCGCCGAAGGGACCCAGTACTTC. It encodes CASSSTGSSAEGTQYF.

J is TRBJ1-1 and V is TRBV7-6; D gene unclear. V was clipped by 5 bases and J by 7 bases, with 14 bases between them. Germline values: CDR1 SGHVS, CDR2 FNYEAQ. The CDR3 is made up of 13 amino acids. CDR3 loop: CASSREAGLEAFF. CDR3 bases: TGTGCCAGCAGCCGCGAGGCCGGGCTTGAAGCTTTCTTT.

The V call is TRBV19, the J call TRBJ1-5; D remains unclear. The length of the CDR3 is 14 residues. Germline V gene data show CDR1 as LNHDA and CDR2 as SQIVND (reference sequence). The V and J ends lost 7 bases and 0 bases respectively, with 10 bases between them. CDR3 residues: CASNGMNSNQPQHF. Here the CDR3 DNA reads TGTGCCAGTAATGGTATGAATAGCAATCAGCCCCAGCATTTT.

This clone was counted a few times. The chain couples TRBV11-3 to TRBJ2-3; the D is unclear. Germline V CDR1 and CDR2: SGHNT, YENEEA. The CDR3 covers 13 residues. V lost 0 bases and J lost 5, with 6 bases in between. The CDR3 DNA reads as TGTGCCAGCAGCTTAGATGCTCTAGATACGCAGTATTTT. Its protein product is CASSLDALDTQYF.

V and J are TRBV5-6 and TRBJ2-1; D not resolved. Trimming left V 4 bases short and J 7 bases short, with 9 bases between. The germline gives CDR1 SGHDT, CDR2 YYEEEE. The CDR3 runs 12 residues. This chain's CDR3 is CASSPGGNEQFF. As DNA, the CDR3 is TGTGCCAGCAGCCCGGGTGGGAATGAGCAGTTCTTC.

This clone was counted only a few times. V is TRBV4-3 and J is TRBJ2-2, with D possibly TRBD2 on 6 matching bases. The CDR3 covers 16 residues. V was shortened by 3 bases and J by 4 bases, with 15 bases between the two germline ends. In germline, CDR1 is LGHNA, CDR2 YSLEER. The CDR3 coding sequence is TGCGCCAGCAGCCAGCATAGCGGAGGGGTCACCGGGGAGCTGTTTTTT. Protein sequence: CASSQHSGGVTGELFF.

The V and J genes are TRBV28 and TRBJ2-1; D call uncertain. Per the germline V gene, CDR1 is MDHEN and CDR2 is SYDVKM. The germline V and J ends were trimmed by 2 bases and 5 bases, with 7 bases remaining between them. This CDR3 has 13 amino acids. The CDR3: CASSLPQNNEQFF. The CDR3 region has the DNA TGTGCCAGCAGTTTACCGCAGAACAATGAGCAGTTCTTC.

The genes are TRBV11-3 and TRBJ1-2; the D gene is possibly TRBD1 (6 bases). The V gene lost 3 bases and the J gene lost 0 bases, with 11 bases spanning the gap. The CDR3 runs to 15 residues. Germline values: CDR1 SGHNT, CDR2 YENEEA. The CDR3 here is CASSLGGDSNYGYTF. CDR3 bases: TGTGCCAGCAGCTTGGGGGGCGATTCTAACTATGGCTACACCTTC.

This clone occurred a few times. The genes are TRBV18 and TRBJ2-7; tentatively, D is TRBD2 (6 bases). Trimming cost V 5 bases and J 11 bases, with 19 bases left between them. From germline, CDR1 is KGHSH and CDR2 LQKENI. The length of the CDR3 is 13 residues. The CDR3 DNA follows: TGTGCCAGCTCAGAGGCCTCACAGGCGGGAAAGTACTTC. Translated: CASSEASQAGKYF.

This sequence joins TRBV5-4 and TRBJ1-2; the match to TRBD1 covers 10 bases. In germline, CDR1 is SGHNT, CDR2 YYREEE (reference sequence). V gave up 4 bases and J gave up 8 bases; unmatched junction bases: 14. The CDR3 is 16 amino acids. This CDR3 reads CASSGETGGGGKGYTF. DNA for the CDR3: TGTGCCAGCAGCGGGGAGACAGGGGGCGGGGGAAAAGGCTACACCTTC.

The CDR3 here is CSVDRENTEAFF. The CDR3 coding sequence is TGCAGCGTTGACAGGGAGAACACTGAAGCTTTCTTT. J is TRBJ1-1 and V is TRBV29-1; perhaps TRBD1 as D (5 bases). The CDR3 covers 12 residues. Between the trimmed V and J ends, which lost 3 bases and 1 base, there was a span of 6 bases. The germline gives CDR1 SQVTM, CDR2 ANQGSEA.

The J gene is TRBJ2-2, the V gene TRBV29-1, with 7 positions matching TRBD2. Germline V gene sequence: CDR1 SQVTM, CDR2 ANQGSEA. The CDR3 extends over 14 amino acids. V was pared by 6 bases and J by 2 bases, with 6 bases of the junction left unmatched. The CDR3 here is CSVAGWINTGELFF. The DNA of the CDR3 is TGCAGCGTAGCGGGGTGGATTAACACCGGGGAGCTGTTTTTT.

The CDR3: CASSLRPAEAFF. The CDR3 region has the DNA TGTGCCAGCAGTTTACGGCCCGCTGAAGCTTTCTTT. V gene TRBV28 combines with J gene TRBJ1-1; D call uncertain. The V end lost 2 bases, the J end lost 6 bases, and 7 bases lay between the germline ends. This CDR3 is built from 12 residues. CDR1 is MDHEN, CDR2 SYDVKM, per germline.

The chain links TRBV28 to TRBJ1-2; D uncertain. Trimming pared 6 bases from V and 4 bases from J, leaving 15 bases between. This CDR3 has 14 residues. CDR1 and CDR2 from the germline V gene are MDHEN and SYDVKM. CDR3 loop: CASRSGGWAYGYTF. CDR3 sequence (DNA): TGTGCCAGCAGGTCAGGAGGGTGGGCCTATGGCTACACCTTC.

In its sample, this clone was seen once. The V gene is TRBV14, the J gene TRBJ1-2; the D is unclear. With 0 bases removed from V and 3 bases from J, the gap between germline ends came to 8 bases. This CDR3 has 14 residues. Per the germline V gene, CDR1 is SGHDN and CDR2 is FVKESK. CDR3 sequence (DNA): TGTGCCAGCAGCCAAGAGCTGGGTGACTATGGCTACACCTTC. This encodes CASSQELGDYGYTF.

This clone appeared a single time. The gene calls are TRBV10-3 and TRBJ1-2; a weak D match, TRBD1 (6 bases). The CDR3 loop spans 13 amino acids. The V gene's germline CDR1 is ENHRY and CDR2 SYGVKD. Trimming pared 10 bases from V and 7 bases from J, leaving 19 bases between. The CDR3 sequence: CATRLSGAVGYTF. CDR3 nucleotide sequence: TGTGCCACAAGACTTTCAGGGGCTGTTGGCTACACCTTC.

This rearrangement joins TRBV19 to TRBJ1-2; a possible D gene is TRBD1 (6 bases). Trimming shortened V by 7 bases and J by 1 base, and 10 bases separated the two germline ends. The germline V gene has CDR1 LNHDA and CDR2 SQIVND (reference sequence). This CDR3 is built from 13 residues. DNA of the CDR3: TGTGCCAGTACCAAGGACAGTAACTATGGCTACACCTTC. Encoded protein: CASTKDSNYGYTF.

This chain links TRBV7-3 with TRBJ1-1; tentatively, D is TRBD1 (5 bases). Trimming cost V 5 bases and J 6 bases, with 13 bases left between them. The CDR3 length is 13 residues. Per the germline V gene, CDR1 is SGHTA and CDR2 is FQGTGA. CDR3 region: CASSIGWGAEAFF. CDR3 nucleotides: TGTGCCAGCAGCATTGGGTGGGGCGCTGAAGCTTTCTTT.

The genes are TRBV18 and TRBJ2-5, with a possible D match to TRBD1 (6 bases). Germline V gene data show CDR1 as KGHSH and CDR2 as LQKENI. The CDR3 is 15 residues long. V was clipped by 3 bases and J by 5 bases, with 16 bases between them. The CDR3 spells CASSPDQGMDETQYF. In nucleotides, the CDR3 is TGTGCCAGCTCACCTGATCAGGGGATGGATGAGACCCAGTACTTC.